This record looks at one T cell receptor beta chain sequence and its context. What antigen it recognizes has not been identified. Base qualities are missing; no much larger clone stands one base away. Collaborating institutions collected whole blood in K2EDTA tubes following their own protocols. For TCRbeta analysis, collaborators shipped samples in one of three forms: frozen whole blood, isolated PBMCs, or DNA extracted from either of those sample types. The sample belongs to a study of blood T cell repertoires in COVID-19 (TCRdb year 2020). Broadly, across the study: The collaborator samples originated in the United States, Italy and Spain and spanned the acute and convalescent phases of COVID-19. The material from the prospective study consisted of cDNA or gDNA derived from T cells, B-cell-depleted T cells, or PBMCs. Subjects who had been exposed to COVID-19, were actively infected with it, or had recovered from it provided the deeply sampled blood TCRbeta repertoires that made up the dataset. The repertoires were released in a freely available public database meant as a resource for research on the immune response to SARS-CoV-2. Samples were obtained from the ongoing ImmuneRACE study (first 160 participants) and from 1,200 or so subjects provided by 6 global collaborators. A de-identified subject ID, COVID-19 status, age in years and sex were almost always included in the sample metadata. Where available, HLA class I and class II types were obtained from metadata supplied by the sample provider rather than from assay-based typing. General study outcomes and caveats: The quantity of clinical and demographic metadata differed by source and by participant and was supplied without curation.

Via the germline V gene, CDR1 is SGHRS and CDR2 YFSETQ. From cysteine to phenylalanine, the CDR3 is 15 amino acids long. Of all the DNA, just the CDR3 is kept, 45 bases in frame from base 1. V loses 1 base of germline sequence and J loses 0 bases, and the interval between the two ends is 10 bases. TCRbeta CDR3 regions were amplified from genomic DNA using the immunoSEQ Assay, a bias-controlled multiplex PCR. The published analysis was carried out like this. Within the assay, amplification of reference gene primers was used to estimate how many nucleated cells each sample contained. To quantify the absolute abundance of each unique TCRbeta CDR3 rearrangement, sequence reads were collapsed and filtered. Productive Simpson clonality was computed per sample as the square root of Simpson's diversity index over productive rearrangements. TCRdb mirrors the immuneACCESS table, restricted to in-frame sequences. Some clones are absent from its copies; in checked studies, under half trace to an unresolved V gene, and the reason for the others is unknown. V, J and clone size reflect that table, while D and trimming were determined from the DNA. In this sample the table shows about 99,000 clones, 87% of which occur a single time. The ten top clones hold 6.2% of the sample.

The source is a human donor in a cohort sampled during active COVID-19. The source material was peripheral blood. The chain links TRBV5-1 with TRBJ2-5; TRBD1 could be the D gene, as 5 bases match. This receptor has the CDR3 CASSLSLGDQETQYF. The DNA sequence follows: TGCGCCAGCAGCTTGAGTCTAGGGGACCAAGAGACCCAGTACTTC.